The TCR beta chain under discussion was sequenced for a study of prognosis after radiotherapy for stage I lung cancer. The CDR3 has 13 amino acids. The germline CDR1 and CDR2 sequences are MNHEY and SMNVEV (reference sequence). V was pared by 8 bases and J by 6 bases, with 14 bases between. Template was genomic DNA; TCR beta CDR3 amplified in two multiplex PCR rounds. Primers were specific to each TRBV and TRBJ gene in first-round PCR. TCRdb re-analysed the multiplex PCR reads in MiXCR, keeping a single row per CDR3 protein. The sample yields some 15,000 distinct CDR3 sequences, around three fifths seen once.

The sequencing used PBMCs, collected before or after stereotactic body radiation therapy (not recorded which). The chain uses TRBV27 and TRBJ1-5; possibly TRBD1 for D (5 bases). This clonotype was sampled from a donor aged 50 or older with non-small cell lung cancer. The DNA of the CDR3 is TGTGCCAGCGGTAGGGGTGGTCGTCAGCCCCAGCATTTT. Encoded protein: CASGRGGRQPQHF.